Listed below are T cell receptor beta chains from one sample, sequenced in a study of shared clonotypes between healthy human individuals. Assay: immunoSEQ multiplex PCR; the TCRdb copy retains only in-frame clones and omits some. The sample records 2 million to 3 million clones, approximately 90% being singletons. The sample taken for sequencing was naive CD4+ T cells sorted from blood. The receptors shown here come from a young man in good health. CDR3s include the opening cysteine and the closing phenylalanine or tryptophan. D genes are given only for firm matches. A clone size is listed for some rows: how often the clone was seen (once, few, many), or a class if it is expanded.

>15|TRBV11-2|-|-|TRBJ2-4
CASSSSVTTKNIQYF
TGTGCCAGCAGCTCTAGTGTAACGACCAAAAACATTCAGTACTTC
>17|TRBV4-3|-|-|TRBJ1-6
CASSQGGMEGWNSPLHF
TGCGCCAGCAGCCAAGGGGGGATGGAGGGCTGGAATTCACCCCTCCACTTT
>13|TRBV30|few|TRBD1|TRBJ1-5
CAWSLQGNQPQHF
TGTGCCTGGAGTTTACAGGGGAATCAGCCCCAGCATTTT
>12|TRBV29-1|-|-|TRBJ1-4
CSAREGEEKLFF
TGCAGCGCCAGGGAGGGGGAGGAAAAACTGTTTTTT
>15|TRBV19|-|TRBD2|TRBJ2-7
CASSPGTSGSYEQYF
TGTGCCAGTAGTCCAGGGACTAGCGGGAGCTACGAGCAGTACTTC
>16|TRBV18|-|TRBD1|TRBJ2-2
CASSPQGQGTTGELFF
TGTGCCAGCTCACCCCAGGGACAGGGAACAACCGGGGAGCTGTTTTTT
>16|TRBV25-1|-|TRBD1|TRBJ1-6
CASSEGRPGGQSPLHF
TGTGCCAGCAGTGAGGGACGCCCAGGGGGTCAATCACCCCTCCACTTT
>16|TRBV5-4|-|-|TRBJ2-1
CASSLELVGRYNEQFF
TGTGCCAGCAGCTTGGAATTGGTCGGGCGCTACAATGAGCAGTTCTTC
>18|TRBV5-6|once|-|TRBJ1-3
CASSSGTSLSGGGNTIYF
TGTGCCAGCAGCTCCGGGACGTCGTTGTCTGGTGGGGGAAACACCATATATTTT
>14|TRBV19|few|-|TRBJ1-1
CASHRAGPNTEAFF
TGTGCCAGTCATCGTGCAGGGCCGAACACTGAAGCTTTCTTT
>18|TRBV4-3|-|TRBD2|TRBJ2-7
CASSQGPLRTSVAYEQYF
TGCGCCAGCAGCCAAGGACCCCTTAGGACTAGCGTAGCCTACGAGCAGTACTTC
>18|TRBV11-3|-|-|TRBJ2-1
CASSLAGARGPVPNEQFF
TGTGCCAGCAGCTTGGCAGGGGCGCGTGGCCCTGTGCCCAATGAGCAGTTCTTC
>17|TRBV30|-|TRBD1|TRBJ2-1
CAWSRRSPGQVHNEQFF
TGTGCCTGGAGCCGACGGTCCCCCGGACAGGTCCACAATGAGCAGTTCTTC
>16|TRBV7-6|once|TRBD2|TRBJ2-3
CASSLGLAGPTDTQYF
TGTGCCAGCAGCTTGGGACTAGCGGGACCCACAGATACGCAGTATTTT
>15|TRBV18|-|TRBD1|TRBJ1-3
CASTSDRVPGNTIYF
TGTGCCAGCACCTCCGACAGGGTCCCTGGAAACACCATATATTTT
>14|TRBV13|-|TRBD1|TRBJ2-7
CASSSFDRGHEQYF
TGTGCCAGCAGCTCATTTGACAGGGGCCACGAGCAGTACTTC
>16|TRBV7-9|-|-|TRBJ2-5
CASSWRVQNNQETQYF
TGTGCCAGCAGCTGGAGGGTACAGAACAACCAAGAGACCCAGTACTTC
>14|TRBV27|-|TRBD1|TRBJ1-5
CASRDRVGNQPQHF
TGTGCCAGCAGAGACAGGGTAGGGAATCAGCCCCAGCATTTT
>17|TRBV21-1|-|-|TRBJ2-7
CASSPREGHGLTYEQYF
TGTGCCAGCAGCCCCCGGGAGGGACACGGCCTTACCTACGAGCAGTACTTC
>15|TRBV5-1|-|-|TRBJ2-2
CASSSGRGQSGELFF
TGCGCCAGCAGCAGCGGCCGGGGGCAATCCGGGGAGCTGTTTTTT
>13|TRBV10-2|once|-|TRBJ2-7
CASSETGRYEQYF
TGCGCCAGCAGTGAGACAGGGAGATACGAGCAGTACTTC